The clone carrying this T cell receptor beta chain occurred a few times. These data come from a study of regulatory T cells in long-lasting Graves disease. Germline V gene sequence: CDR1 SNHLY, CDR2 FYNNEI. The CDR3 sequence is 14 residues long. V was cut by 2 bases and J by 6 bases, with 11 bases left in between. The time point is: newly diagnosed GD, antithyroid drugs for less than 3 months. Extracted PBMC RNA gave rise to the TCR library. Combining iRepertoire HTBI primers with Arm-PCR of CDR3 regions, the authors built TCR beta libraries. Using its own MiXCR run on the multiplex PCR reads, TCRdb lists one record per CDR3 protein. The sample contains 410,000 or so distinct CDR3 sequences, 15% of which appear only once. These data were likewise used in another study, on T cells in Graves' hyperthyroidism and ophthalmopathy.

The source was peripheral blood mononuclear cells (PBMCs), collected at new diagnosis, from a patient treated with antithyroid drugs. This chain uses TRBV2 with TRBJ1-5; D remains unclear. The clonotype originates from a woman in her 30s with Graves disease. The CDR3, as DNA: TGTGCCAGCAGTGAAATTGGGGTAGGTCAGCCCCAGCATTTT. Encoded protein: CASSEIGVGQPQHF.